This record covers a single TCR beta chain. There are 15 residues in the CDR3. The ends lost 5 bases at V and 6 bases at J; junction bases unmatched: 12. Per germline, CDR1 LNHNV and CDR2 YYDKDF (reference sequence). TCRdb re-called the 5' RACE reads through MiXCR, storing one row per CDR3 protein. The sample records approximately 500,000 distinct CDR3 sequences, 24% being singletons. This sample was taken from a study of identical twins. The same specimen was also included in a second study, on T cells expressing NK-cell markers.

The sequence came from a woman between 18 and 30 years old in good health. This chain uses TRBV15 with TRBJ1-2, with 7 bases lining up with TRBD1. Specimen: CD4+ T cells sorted from blood. CDR3 bases: TGTGCCACCAGCGTTGAGACAGGGAAAGTTCATGGCTACACCTTC. It codes for CATSVETGKVHGYTF.